Each of the 23 T cell receptor beta chains below was sequenced from the same sample in a study of T cell responses to AZD1222 COVID-19 vaccine. Assay: immunoSEQ multiplex PCR; the TCRdb copy retains only in-frame clones and omits some. Here the sample spans some 150,000 clones, 86% being singletons. This specimen was peripheral blood, taken on day 0 of MenACWY control vaccination. The receptors were gathered from an adult in good health.

This clone was picked up many times. The chain carries TRBV9 and TRBJ2-1; 7 nucleotides line up with TRBD2. The J segment lost 8 bases and the V segment lost 2 bases, leaving 10 bases of the junction unmatched. CDR3 length equals 15 residues. The germline V gene has CDR1 SGDLS and CDR2 YYNGEE. The CDR3 region is CASSVGSGGAHEQFF. CDR3 DNA sequence: TGTGCCAGCAGCGTTGGGTCGGGAGGAGCCCATGAGCAGTTCTTC.

The chain combines TRBV9 with TRBJ2-2; D unresolved. Deletions cut 0 bases from V and 1 base from J, with 4 bases between. CDR1 and CDR2 from the germline V gene are SGDLS and YYNGEE. The CDR3 sequence is 14 residues long. CDR3 amino acids: CASSVGGNTGELFF. CDR3 DNA sequence: TGTGCCAGCAGCGTAGGTGGGAACACCGGGGAGCTGTTTTTT.

This clone was seen only once. The genes are TRBV10-3 and TRBJ2-1; D is undetermined. The V and J ends lost 5 bases and 4 bases respectively, with 6 bases between them. The CDR3 contains 12 residues. Germline V lookup: CDR1 ENHRY, CDR2 SYGVKD. The CDR3 nucleotides read TGTGCCATCAGTCGGCAGTACAATGAGCAGTTCTTC. Amino acids: CAISRQYNEQFF.

The V gene is TRBV7-9, the J gene TRBJ1-6; no firm D call. This CDR3 region has 17 residues. Germline V gives CDR1 SEHNR, CDR2 FQNEAQ (reference sequence). Trimming shortened V by 7 bases and J by 0 bases, and 16 bases separated the two germline ends. The DNA for the CDR3 is TGTGCCAGCACCCCCAACCGGGGAAGCTCCTATAATTCACCCCTCCACTTT. Its protein product is CASTPNRGSSYNSPLHF.

CDR3 sequence reads: CASSDSGGRETQYF. The DNA for the CDR3 is TGTGCCAGCAGTGACTCAGGGGGCCGAGAGACCCAGTACTTC. V usage is TRBV2 and J usage is TRBJ2-5; TRBD1 matches 8 bases. This CDR3 is 14 amino acids long. J gave up 4 bases and V 3 bases, and 4 bases lay outside the gene matches. The germline CDR1 and CDR2 sequences are SNHLY and FYNNEI. The variable domain in full, with the rest retrieved from reference TRBV2 and TRBJ2-5, is EPEVTQTPSHQVTQMGQEVILRCVPISNHLYFYWYRQILGQKVEFLVSFYNNEISEKSEIFDDQFSVERPDGSNFTLKIRSTKLEDSAMYFCASSDSGGRETQYFGPGTRLLVL.

The chain links TRBV4-1 to TRBJ2-3, with TRBD2 identical over 11 bases. The CDR3 runs to 16 residues. V shed 0 bases, J shed 8 bases, and the junction held 7 bases outside the gene matches. Germline assignment: CDR1 MGHRA and CDR2 YSYEKL. The CDR3 coding sequence is TGCGCCAGCAGCCAAGATCATAGCGGGGGGGCCGTTACGCAGTATTTT. Protein sequence: CASSQDHSGGAVTQYF.

The V and J genes are TRBV11-2 and TRBJ1-2; D unresolved. The CDR3 is 13 amino acids. V shed 2 bases and J shed 1 base, with 5 bases lying between them. Germline V gene sequence: CDR1 SGHAT, CDR2 FQNNGV. The CDR3 reads CASSLSHNYGYTF. CDR3 in DNA: TGTGCCAGCAGCTTAAGCCATAACTATGGCTACACCTTC.

The chain joins TRBV6-1 to TRBJ2-3; 7 bases align to TRBD1. After removal of 2 bases from V and 3 bases from J, the junction contained 8 bases not matched to a gene. This CDR3 has 16 residues. Germline assignment: CDR1 MNHNS and CDR2 SASEGT. The CDR3 is CASSEKAGTATDTQYF. The CDR3, as DNA: TGTGCCAGCAGTGAAAAGGCCGGGACAGCAACAGATACGCAGTATTTT.

The chain recombines TRBV10-3 with TRBJ2-2; 9 positions match TRBD1. The germline V gene has CDR1 ENHRY and CDR2 SYGVKD. Germline trimming cut 11 bases from V and 3 bases from J; bases unmatched to any gene: 10. The CDR3 runs 15 residues. DNA for the CDR3: TGTGCCTCCTTGGGAGGACAGGGGTACACCGGGGAGCTGTTTTTT. Translated: CASLGGQGYTGELFF.

The V gene is TRBV6-5, the J gene TRBJ1-5, with D uncertain. Germline CDR1 and CDR2: MNHEY and SVGAGI. The V and J ends lost 6 bases and 6 bases respectively, with 15 bases between them. The CDR3 length is 14 residues. The CDR3 protein is CASSRVDVSQPQHF. The CDR3 DNA reads TGTGCCAGCAGCCGAGTAGACGTTAGTCAGCCCCAGCATTTT.

This sequence joins TRBV7-2 and TRBJ2-1; 10 bases are a match to TRBD1. The V gene end was trimmed by 6 bases and the J gene end by 6 bases; junction bases not matched to a gene: 5. The CDR3 consists of 14 residues. Germline V CDR1 and CDR2: SGHTA, FQGNSA. The CDR3 loop reads CASRRTGGTNEQFF. Here the CDR3 DNA reads TGTGCCAGCAGGAGGACAGGGGGTACCAATGAGCAGTTCTTC.

This chain uses TRBV7-8 with TRBJ1-2; the D is unclear. The CDR3 consists of 13 residues. CDR1 and CDR2 from the germline V gene are SGHVS and FQNEAQ. V was cut by 5 bases and J by 5 bases, with 12 bases left in between. The CDR3 bases are TGTGCCAGCAGCCGAGGAAGCTTATATGGCTACACCTTC. It codes for CASSRGSLYGYTF.

The genes are TRBV18 and TRBJ1-2; D may be TRBD1 (5 bases). The CDR3 consists of 14 residues. The germline V gene encodes CDR1 KGHSH and CDR2 LQKENI. Trimming shortened V by 3 bases and J by 3 bases, and 11 bases separated the two germline ends. The CDR3 sequence: CASSPTGLDYGYTF. The CDR3 DNA reads as TGTGCCAGCTCACCTACAGGCTTGGACTATGGCTACACCTTC.

V gene TRBV29-1 combines with J gene TRBJ1-1; 9 bases map to TRBD1. The CDR3 is made up of 13 amino acids. V trimming: 8 bases; J trimming: 10 bases; junction bases outside the gene matches: 14. CDR1 SQVTM and CDR2 ANQGSEA come from the germline V gene. CDR3 DNA sequence: TGCAGCACACAGGGGGCTAATATAGGTGGAGCTTTCTTT. Translation: CSTQGANIGGAFF.

V and J are TRBV7-9 and TRBJ1-1, with TRBD1 as a possible D gene (6 bases). This CDR3 comprises 16 residues. Germline loops: CDR1 SEHNR, CDR2 FQNEAQ (reference sequence). The V gene lost 4 bases and the J gene lost 0 bases, with 15 bases spanning the gap. CDR3 amino acids: CASSSRPHRVNTEAFF. CDR3 bases: TGTGCCAGCAGCTCCCGCCCCCACAGGGTGAACACTGAAGCTTTCTTT.

The rearrangement links TRBV2 to TRBJ1-5; 11 nucleotides line up with TRBD1. V lost 4 bases, J lost 3 bases, and 5 bases stayed unmatched. The germline V gene has CDR1 SNHLY and CDR2 FYNNEI. The length of the CDR3 is 16 residues. The DNA of the CDR3 is TGTGCCAGCAGTGGTGGGACAGGGGGAGTCAATCAGCCCCAGCATTTT. Translating gives CASSGGTGGVNQPQHF.

V gene TRBV7-3 combines with J gene TRBJ1-2; TRBD1 might be the D (6 bases). The CDR3 extends over 14 amino acids. The V gene lost 1 base and the J gene lost 6 bases, with 12 bases spanning the gap. Per the germline V gene, CDR1 is SGHTA and CDR2 is FQGTGA. The CDR3 loop reads CASSLRGAVDGYTF. CDR3 nucleotide sequence: TGTGCCAGCAGCTTAAGGGGGGCTGTCGATGGCTACACCTTC.

The CDR3 protein is CASSYSGSTSTREQYF. DNA of the CDR3: TGTGCCAGCAGTTACTCTGGCAGTACGTCAACGAGGGAGCAGTACTTC. The rearrangement uses TRBV6-5 and TRBJ2-7; the D is unclear. The germline V and J ends were trimmed by 0 bases and 7 bases, with 19 bases remaining between them. The germline V gene has CDR1 MNHEY and CDR2 SVGAGI. The CDR3 contains 16 residues.

This chain joins TRBV7-2 and TRBJ2-7; D is uncertain. CDR3 size: 12 residues. Germline CDR1 reads SGHTA; CDR2 reads FQGNSA. The V end was cut by 0 bases, the J end by 6 bases, with 6 bases between. The CDR3 DNA reads TGTGCCAGCAGCTTAGCTCCCGCCGAGCAGTACTTC. Protein sequence: CASSLAPAEQYF.

The chain is built from TRBV6-1 and TRBJ1-2; D unresolved. Germline lookup yields CDR1 MNHNS and CDR2 SASEGT. Deletions cut 1 base from V and 5 bases from J, with 11 bases between. The CDR3 consists of 14 residues. The CDR3 sequence is CASSEGTRNYGYTF. DNA of the CDR3: TGTGCCAGCAGTGAAGGGACCCGGAATTATGGCTACACCTTC.

This clone was counted a single time. V usage is TRBV9 and J usage is TRBJ2-5; 9 bases are shared with TRBD1. The J segment lost 4 bases and the V segment lost 3 bases, leaving 7 bases of the junction unmatched. Germline CDR1 is SGDLS and CDR2 is YYNGEE. The CDR3 is 15 amino acids. CDR3 in amino acids: CASSATGGSRETQYF. Written as DNA, the CDR3 is TGTGCCAGCAGCGCTACAGGGGGCTCGCGAGAGACCCAGTACTTC.

CDR3 in amino acids: CASSSGLPRAGANVLTF. The CDR3 region has the DNA TGTGCCAGCAGTAGTGGACTCCCCCGGGCCGGGGCCAACGTCCTGACTTTC. V is TRBV25-1 and J is TRBJ2-6; the D gene is possibly TRBD2 (5 bases). Germline V gives CDR1 MGHDK, CDR2 SYGVNS. The CDR3 totals 17 residues. V gave up 5 bases and J gave up 4 bases, with 18 bases separating them.

V gene TRBV9 combines with J gene TRBJ1-4, with TRBD1 matching 11 bases. The CDR3 extends over 15 amino acids. Trimming took 3 bases from V and 7 from J; bases not matched to a gene: 5. Germline V lookup: CDR1 SGDLS, CDR2 YYNGEE. CDR3 DNA sequence: TGTGCCAGCAGCGGGCTGGGACAGGGGGGTGAAAAACTGTTTTTT. Protein sequence: CASSGLGQGGEKLFF.